This is a list of T cell receptor beta chains from one sample in a study of regulatory T cells in long-lasting Graves disease. Via MiXCR, TCRdb re-called the multiplex PCR reads, giving one row per CDR3 protein. The top ten hold under 55% of the sample, which has 600,000 to 850,000 distinct CDR3 sequences, approximately 29% seen once. The source material was peripheral blood mononuclear cells (PBMCs), sampled when the disease was refractory, from a patient treated with antithyroid drugs. These receptors originate from a female donor with Graves disease. The CDR3 runs from the conserved cysteine through the conserved F or W. D genes are given only for firm matches. Rows may omit the clone size; those that give it use once, few, many or a size class.

NA	14	TRBV29-1	TRBJ1-1	NA	TGCAGCGTTGACCTTGGGACGGACAACACTGAAGCTTTCTTT	CSVDLGTDNTEAFF
few	14	TRBV30	TRBJ1-1	NA	TGTGCCTGGAACACCGGGCAGGCTAACACTGAAGCTTTCTTT	CAWNTGQANTEAFF
few	15	TRBV5-5	TRBJ1-1	NA	TGTGCCAGCAGCTTACTACAGGATATTAACACTGAAGCTTTCTTT	CASSLLQDINTEAFF
NA	19	TRBV6-1	TRBJ1-6	NA	TGTGCCAGCGTATGGGTGGGGCAACTATCAAACTCCTATAATTCACCCCTCCACTTT	CASVWVGQLSNSYNSPLHF
NA	15	TRBV20-1	TRBJ2-7	TRBD2	TGCAGTGCTTCCCTAGCGGGAGGGAGCTCCTACGAGCAGTACTTC	CSASLAGGSSYEQYF
few	13	TRBV6-1	TRBJ1-1	NA	TGTGCCAGCAGGGCATACGCGAACACTGAAGCTTTCTTT	CASRAYANTEAFF
NA	17	TRBV19	TRBJ2-4	TRBD2	TGTGCCAGTAGCCTCTCGTTTGCGGGAGGTTCCAAAAACATTCAGTACTTC	CASSLSFAGGSKNIQYF
NA	20	TRBV5-1	TRBJ2-2	TRBD2	TGCGCCAGCAGCTCCGGAGCGGGACTAGCGGGGATCGCGAACACCGGGGAGCTGTTTTTT	CASSSGAGLAGIANTGELFF
many	15	TRBV28	TRBJ1-2	TRBD1	TGTGCCAGCAGAGCCGGGACAGGGGGCCCCTATGGCTACACCTTC	CASRAGTGGPYGYTF
NA	15	TRBV6-1	TRBJ1-1	NA	TGTGCCAGCAGTGCCTCAACAACAGGGAACACTGAAGCTTTCTTT	CASSASTTGNTEAFF
few	15	TRBV6-5	TRBJ1-1	NA	TGTGCCAGCAGTTACTCGGGCAGGGTGAACACTGAAGCTTTCTTT	CASSYSGRVNTEAFF
NA	14	TRBV7-9	TRBJ1-2	NA	TGTGCCAGCAGCACTACAGGGTTTGACTATGGCTACACCTTC	CASSTTGFDYGYTF
NA	15	TRBV5-1	TRBJ1-2	TRBD1	TGCGCCAGCAGGGAAGGAGGGGGCGTAGCGCCCGGCTACACCTTC	CASREGGGVAPGYTF
many	15	TRBV11-2	TRBJ1-1	NA	TGTGCCAGCAGCGCAACTGGACGCAAGAACACTGAAGCTTTCTTT	CASSATGRKNTEAFF
few	15	TRBV10-2	TRBJ1-5	NA	TGCGCCAGCAGTGAGGAGACAAATAGCAATCAGCCCCAGCATTTT	CASSEETNSNQPQHF
NA	16	TRBV12-3/TRBV12-4	TRBJ2-5	TRBD2	TGTGCCAGCAGTAGACCGGGACTAGCGGGAACAGAGACCCAGTACTTC	CASSRPGLAGTETQYF
NA	12	TRBV6-1	TRBJ1-1	TRBD1	TGTGCCAGCGGGGGGACAGGGTATGATGCTTTCTTT	CASGGTGYDAFF
NA	18	TRBV6-1	TRBJ2-1	TRBD2	TGTGCCAGCACCTCCAAAGGACTAGCGGGAGGGCGCTACAATGAGCAGTTCTTC	CASTSKGLAGGRYNEQFF
NA	15	TRBV10-3	TRBJ1-2	NA	TGTGCCATCAGTGAGCCAACACGGGGCGCGGACGGCTACACCTTC	CAISEPTRGADGYTF
NA	16	TRBV29-1	TRBJ2-2	TRBD2	TGCAGCGTCCGAGGACTAGCGGGAGAGAACACCGGGGAGCTGTTTTTT	CSVRGLAGENTGELFF
NA	15	TRBV18	TRBJ1-5	TRBD1	TGTGCCAGCCGACCCGGGACAGGGGAAGATCAGCCCCAGCATTTT	CASRPGTGEDQPQHF
many	12	TRBV28	TRBJ2-5	NA	TGTGCCAGCAGTTTAACCCCAGAGACCCAGTACTTC	CASSLTPETQYF
NA	14	TRBV6-1	TRBJ2-6	NA	TGTGCCAGCAGTGGGGTGTGGGGGGCCAACGTCCTGACTTTC	CASSGVWGANVLTF
NA	15	TRBV7-9	TRBJ1-6	TRBD1	TGTGCCAGCAGCCGCTTACAGGGGGATAATTCACCCCTCCACTTT	CASSRLQGDNSPLHF
many	15	TRBV28	TRBJ1-2	TRBD1	TGTGCCAGCAGTGACCGGGACAGGGGGCTACATGGCTACACCTTC	CASSDRDRGLHGYTF
few	14	TRBV29-1	TRBJ2-2	NA	TGCAGCGTAAGAACGGCTGGCTACACCGGGGAGCTGTTTTTT	CSVRTAGYTGELFF
NA	15	TRBV10-3	TRBJ1-2	NA	TGTGCCATCAGTGGCTCCCCCGGGGGGGGCTTTGGCTACACCTTC	CAISGSPGGGFGYTF
NA	12	TRBV19	TRBJ1-1	NA	TGTGCCAGTAGTCAAACAGGGACGGTCGCTTTCTTT	CASSQTGTVAFF
few	14	TRBV6-7	TRBJ1-1	NA	TGTGCCTTCGAGGACATGGAGAGAGGCACTGAAGCTTTCTTT	CAFEDMERGTEAFF
few	15	TRBV7-9	TRBJ1-5	TRBD1	TGTGCCAGCAGCGCTCCGGGACAGGGAGGCCAGCCCCAGCATTTT	CASSAPGQGGQPQHF
NA	16	TRBV11-2	TRBJ1-5	NA	TGTGCCAGCAGCTTAGTATTAGCGGGGGGAGAACAGCCCCAGCATTTT	CASSLVLAGGEQPQHF
NA	16	TRBV6-5	TRBJ1-5	NA	TGTGCCAGCAGTTACGTATCGGGGGGGACCAATCAGCCCCAGCATTTT	CASSYVSGGTNQPQHF
once	14	TRBV29-1	TRBJ2-1	TRBD2	TGCAGCGTTGATCGGCTAGCGGAATACAATGAGCAGTTCTTC	CSVDRLAEYNEQFF